Listed below are T cell receptor beta chains from one sample, sequenced in a study of blood T cells in healthy people across ages. One entry per CDR3 protein, called by TCRdb with MiXCR from the 5' RACE reads. The sample consists of approximately 800,000 distinct CDR3 sequences, 20% to 30% of them appearing once. A further study also used this sample, focusing on T cells of mothers and their children.

The specimen sequenced was blood. These TCRs come from a boy between 10 and 17 years old in good health. CDR3s include the opening cysteine and the closing phenylalanine or tryptophan. D genes are given only for firm matches. Clone size is shown for a subset of rows, as once, few, many or a class of expanded clone.

TRBJ1-4 - - TRBV2 CASTQDTTNEKLFF TGTGCCAGCACCCAAGACACAACTAATGAAAAACTGTTTTTT
TRBJ1-2 few - TRBV2 CASSEGGHFNYGYTF TGTGCCAGCAGTGAGGGGGGACACTTTAACTATGGCTACACCTTC
TRBJ2-6 few TRBD1 TRBV7-3 CASSSDRASGANVLTF TGTGCCAGCAGCTCAGACAGGGCATCTGGGGCCAACGTCCTGACTTTC
TRBJ1-4 - - TRBV7-2 CASSLGPYTPNEKLFF TGTGCCAGCAGCTTGGGCCCTTACACCCCTAATGAAAAACTGTTTTTT
TRBJ2-1 - - TRBV30 CAWSRVASSDEQFF TGTGCCTGGAGTCGGGTCGCTAGCTCGGATGAGCAGTTCTTC
TRBJ1-4 - TRBD1 TRBV12-3/TRBV12-4 CASTWGTGGEKLFF TGTGCCAGCACCTGGGGGACAGGGGGCGAAAAACTGTTTTTT
TRBJ2-1 - TRBD2 TRBV20-1 CSAPGEGSYEQFF TGCAGTGCTCCCGGGGAGGGTTCCTATGAGCAGTTCTTC
TRBJ1-1 - - TRBV12-3/TRBV12-4 CASTWGLMAFF TGTGCCAGCACCTGGGGGCTGATGGCTTTCTTT
TRBJ1-2 few - TRBV5-5 CASSLSTGGVYGYTF TGTGCCAGCAGCTTATCTACAGGCGGGGTTTATGGCTACACCTTC
TRBJ1-3 - - TRBV28 CASESSGNTIYF TGTGCCAGCGAGTCCTCTGGAAACACCATATATTTT
TRBJ2-4 - TRBD2 TRBV2 CASSAAGLPKNIQYF TGTGCCAGCAGTGCAGCGGGGCTACCCAAAAACATTCAGTACTTC
TRBJ1-5 many - TRBV12-3/TRBV12-4 CASSLDRSNQPQHF TGTGCCAGCAGTCTGGACAGAAGCAATCAGCCCCAGCATTTT
TRBJ2-1 - - TRBV12-3/TRBV12-4 CASSTTVGYNEQFF TGTGCCAGCAGTACTACTGTCGGGTACAATGAGCAGTTCTTC
TRBJ2-7 - TRBD1 TRBV18 CASSPNDEGATYF TGTGCCAGCTCACCCAATGACGAGGGGGCGACTTACTTC
TRBJ2-5 few TRBD2 TRBV4-2 CASSHSPGGQETQYF TGTGCCAGCAGCCACTCCCCGGGGGGCCAAGAGACCCAGTACTTC
TRBJ1-6 few - TRBV5-1 CASSLEQVGYNSPLHF TGCGCCAGCAGCTTGGAGCAGGTCGGCTATAATTCACCCCTCCACTTT
TRBJ2-2 few - TRBV9 CASSVRLRQNTGELFF TGTGCCAGCAGCGTAAGACTAAGGCAGAACACCGGGGAGCTGTTTTTT
TRBJ2-3 many - TRBV6-6 CASRGLITDTQYF TGTGCCAGCAGGGGACTCATCACAGATACGCAGTATTTT
TRBJ2-7 - TRBD2 TRBV4-1 CASSHQTSYGQYF TGCGCCAGCAGCCATCAGACTAGCTACGGGCAGTACTTC